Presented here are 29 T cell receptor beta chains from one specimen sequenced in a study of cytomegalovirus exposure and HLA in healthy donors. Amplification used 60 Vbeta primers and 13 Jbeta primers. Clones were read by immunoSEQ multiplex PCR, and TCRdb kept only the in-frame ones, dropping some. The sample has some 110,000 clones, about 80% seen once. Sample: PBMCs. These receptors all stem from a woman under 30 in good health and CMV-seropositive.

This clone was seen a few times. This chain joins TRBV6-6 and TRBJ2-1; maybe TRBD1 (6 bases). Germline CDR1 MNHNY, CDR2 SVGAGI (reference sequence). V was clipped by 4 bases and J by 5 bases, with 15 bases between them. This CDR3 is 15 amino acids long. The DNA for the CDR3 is TGTGCCAGCAGTTCTCCAGGGGAACAGAACAATGAGCAGTTCTTC. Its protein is CASSSPGEQNNEQFF.

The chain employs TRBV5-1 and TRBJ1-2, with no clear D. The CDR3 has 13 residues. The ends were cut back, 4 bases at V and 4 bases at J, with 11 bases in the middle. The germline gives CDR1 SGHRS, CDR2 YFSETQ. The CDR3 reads CASSPGSPYGYTF. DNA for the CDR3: TGCGCCAGCAGCCCGGGGAGCCCCTATGGCTACACCTTC. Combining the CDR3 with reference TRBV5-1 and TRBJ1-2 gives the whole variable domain KAGVTQTPRYLIKTRGQQVTLSCSPISGHRSVSWYQQTPGQGLQFLFEYFSETQRNKGNFPGRFSGRQFSNSRSEMNVSTLELGDSALYLCASSPGSPYGYTFGSGTRLTVV.

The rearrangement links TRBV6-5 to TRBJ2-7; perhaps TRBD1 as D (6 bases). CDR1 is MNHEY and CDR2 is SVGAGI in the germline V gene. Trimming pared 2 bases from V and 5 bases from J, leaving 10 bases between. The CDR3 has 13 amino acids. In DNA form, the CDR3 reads TGTGCCAGCAGTTACAACAGGGTCGACGAGCAGTACTTC. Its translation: CASSYNRVDEQYF.

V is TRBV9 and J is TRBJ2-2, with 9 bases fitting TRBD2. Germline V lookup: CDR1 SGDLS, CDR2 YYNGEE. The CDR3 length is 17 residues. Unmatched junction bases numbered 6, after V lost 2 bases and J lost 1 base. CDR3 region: CASSVAGGPGNTGELFF. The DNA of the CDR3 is TGTGCCAGCAGCGTTGCGGGAGGGCCGGGGAACACCGGGGAGCTGTTTTTT.

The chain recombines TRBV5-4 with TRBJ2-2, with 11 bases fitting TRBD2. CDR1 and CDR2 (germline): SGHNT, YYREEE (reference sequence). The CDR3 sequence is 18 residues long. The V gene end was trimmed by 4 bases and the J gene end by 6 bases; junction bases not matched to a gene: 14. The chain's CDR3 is CASSPLSPLAGGPGELFF. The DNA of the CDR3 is TGTGCCAGCAGCCCACTCAGCCCTCTAGCGGGAGGTCCCGGGGAGCTGTTTTTT.

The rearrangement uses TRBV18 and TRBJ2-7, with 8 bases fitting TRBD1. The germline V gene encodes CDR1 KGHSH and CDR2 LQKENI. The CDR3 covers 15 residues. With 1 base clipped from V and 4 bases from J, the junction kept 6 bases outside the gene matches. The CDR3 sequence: CASSPRQGARYEQYF. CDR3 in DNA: TGTGCCAGCTCACCACGGCAGGGGGCGAGATACGAGCAGTACTTC.

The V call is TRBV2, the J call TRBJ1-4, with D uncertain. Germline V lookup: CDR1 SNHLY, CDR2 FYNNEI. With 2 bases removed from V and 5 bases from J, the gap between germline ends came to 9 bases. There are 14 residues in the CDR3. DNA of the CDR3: TGTGCCAGCAGTGAAACGGCAGCGAATGAAAAACTGTTTTTT. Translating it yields CASSETAANEKLFF.

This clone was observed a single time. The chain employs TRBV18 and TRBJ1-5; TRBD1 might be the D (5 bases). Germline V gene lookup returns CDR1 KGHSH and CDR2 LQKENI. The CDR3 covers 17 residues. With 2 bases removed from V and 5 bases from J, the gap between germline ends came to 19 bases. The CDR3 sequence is CASSPFPGGTVDQPQHF. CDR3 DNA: TGTGCCAGCTCACCATTTCCCGGCGGGACGGTGGATCAGCCCCAGCATTTT.

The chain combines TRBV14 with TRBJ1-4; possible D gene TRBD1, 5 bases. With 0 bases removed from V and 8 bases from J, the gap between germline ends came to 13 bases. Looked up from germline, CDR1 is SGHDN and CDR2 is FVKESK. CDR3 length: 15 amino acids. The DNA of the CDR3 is TGTGCCAGCAGCCAAGACCCCTATCGGGGGGAAAAACTGTTTTTT. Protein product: CASSQDPYRGEKLFF.

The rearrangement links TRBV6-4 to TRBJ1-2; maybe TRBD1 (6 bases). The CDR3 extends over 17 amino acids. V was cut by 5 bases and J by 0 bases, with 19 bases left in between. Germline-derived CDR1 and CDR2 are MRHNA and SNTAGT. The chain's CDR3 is CASSPSLPGQANYGYTF. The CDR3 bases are TGTGCCAGCAGTCCATCACTCCCGGGACAAGCTAACTATGGCTACACCTTC.

The CDR3 loop is CASSLLHRNTEAFF. For the CDR3, the DNA is TGTGCCAGCAGTTTACTCCACAGGAACACTGAAGCTTTCTTT. V and J are TRBV28 and TRBJ1-1; no firm D call. This CDR3 comprises 14 residues. Trimming removed 2 bases from V and 1 base from J, with 8 bases in between. Per the germline V gene, CDR1 is MDHEN and CDR2 is SYDVKM.

The CDR3 protein is CASSQDPGHYNFYEQYF. CDR3 sequence (DNA): TGCGCCAGCAGCCAAGATCCCGGACACTATAATTTCTACGAGCAGTACTTC. The rearrangement joins TRBV4-1 to TRBJ2-7, with D possibly being TRBD1 (5 bases). From germline, CDR1 is MGHRA and CDR2 YSYEKL. This CDR3 has 17 residues. V was pared by 0 bases and J by 3 bases, with 18 bases between.

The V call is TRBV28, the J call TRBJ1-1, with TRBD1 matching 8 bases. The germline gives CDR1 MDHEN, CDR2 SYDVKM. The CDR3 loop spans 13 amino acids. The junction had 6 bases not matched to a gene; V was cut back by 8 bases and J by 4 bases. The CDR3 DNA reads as TGTGCCAGCCCACCGACAGGGGCCACTGAAGCTTTCTTT. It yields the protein CASPPTGATEAFF. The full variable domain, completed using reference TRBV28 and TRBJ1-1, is DVKVTQSSRYLVKRTGEKVFLECVQDMDHENMFWYRQDPGLGLRLIYFSYDVKMKEKGDIPEGYSVSREKKERFSLILESASTNQTSMYLCASPPTGATEAFFGQGTRLTVV.

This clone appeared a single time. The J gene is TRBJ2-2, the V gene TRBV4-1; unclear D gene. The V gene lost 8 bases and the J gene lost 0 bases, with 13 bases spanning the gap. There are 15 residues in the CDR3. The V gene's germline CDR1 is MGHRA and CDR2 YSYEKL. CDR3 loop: CASQYAEPNTGELFF. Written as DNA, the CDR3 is TGCGCCAGCCAATATGCGGAACCGAACACCGGGGAGCTGTTTTTT.

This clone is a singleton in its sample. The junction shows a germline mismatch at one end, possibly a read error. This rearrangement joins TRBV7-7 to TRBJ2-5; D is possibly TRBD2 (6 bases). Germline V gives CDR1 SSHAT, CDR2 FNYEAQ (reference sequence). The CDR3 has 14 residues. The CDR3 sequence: CASSSATSSETQYF. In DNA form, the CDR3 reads TGTGCTAGCAGCTCCGCCACTAGCTCTGAGACCCAGTACTTC.

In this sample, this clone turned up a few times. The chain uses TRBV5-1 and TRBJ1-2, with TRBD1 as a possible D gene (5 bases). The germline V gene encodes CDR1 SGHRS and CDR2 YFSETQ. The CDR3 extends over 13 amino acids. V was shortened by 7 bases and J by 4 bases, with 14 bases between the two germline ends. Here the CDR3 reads CASALGEAYGYTF. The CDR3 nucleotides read TGCGCCAGCGCCTTGGGGGAGGCCTATGGCTACACCTTC. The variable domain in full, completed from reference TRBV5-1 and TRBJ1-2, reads KAGVTQTPRYLIKTRGQQVTLSCSPISGHRSVSWYQQTPGQGLQFLFEYFSETQRNKGNFPGRFSGRQFSNSRSEMNVSTLELGDSALYLCASALGEAYGYTFGSGTRLTVV.

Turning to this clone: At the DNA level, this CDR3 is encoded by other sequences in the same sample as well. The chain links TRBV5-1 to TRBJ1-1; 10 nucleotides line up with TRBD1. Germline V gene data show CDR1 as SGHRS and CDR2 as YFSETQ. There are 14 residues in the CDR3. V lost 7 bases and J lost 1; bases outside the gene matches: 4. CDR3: CASSRTGGNTEAFF. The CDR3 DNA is TGCGCCAGCTCCCGGACAGGGGGGAACACTGAAGCTTTCTTT.

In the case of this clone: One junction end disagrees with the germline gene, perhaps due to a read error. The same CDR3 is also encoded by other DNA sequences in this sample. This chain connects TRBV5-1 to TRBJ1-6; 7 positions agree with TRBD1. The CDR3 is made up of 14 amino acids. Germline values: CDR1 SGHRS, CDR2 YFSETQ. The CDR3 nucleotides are TGCGCCAGCAGCTTGGGACAGGGTAATTCCCCCCTCCACTTT. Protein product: CASSLGQGNSPLHF.

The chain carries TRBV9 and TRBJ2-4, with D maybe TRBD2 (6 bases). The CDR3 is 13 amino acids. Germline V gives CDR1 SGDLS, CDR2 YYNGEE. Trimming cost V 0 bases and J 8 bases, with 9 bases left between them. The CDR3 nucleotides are TGTGCCAGCAGCGTAGGCTCGGGGGACATTCAGTACTTC. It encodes CASSVGSGDIQYF.

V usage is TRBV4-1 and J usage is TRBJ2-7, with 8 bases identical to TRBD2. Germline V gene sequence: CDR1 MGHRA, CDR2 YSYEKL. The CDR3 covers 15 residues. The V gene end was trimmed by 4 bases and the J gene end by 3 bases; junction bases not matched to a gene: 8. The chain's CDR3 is CASSLRGESFYEQYF. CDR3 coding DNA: TGCGCCAGCAGCCTGCGGGGGGAGTCCTTCTACGAGCAGTACTTC.

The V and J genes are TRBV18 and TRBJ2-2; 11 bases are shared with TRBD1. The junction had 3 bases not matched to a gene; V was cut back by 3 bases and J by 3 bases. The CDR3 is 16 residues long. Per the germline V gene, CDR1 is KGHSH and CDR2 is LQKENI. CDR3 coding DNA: TGTGCCAGCTCACCGACGGGACAGGGGGACACCGGGGAGCTGTTTTTT. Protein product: CASSPTGQGDTGELFF.

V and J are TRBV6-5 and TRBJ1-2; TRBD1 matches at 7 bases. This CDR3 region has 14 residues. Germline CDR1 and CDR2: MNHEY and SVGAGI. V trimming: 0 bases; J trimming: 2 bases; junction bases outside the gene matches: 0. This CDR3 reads CASSYSTGNYGYTF. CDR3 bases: TGTGCCAGCAGTTACTCGACAGGGAACTATGGCTACACCTTC.

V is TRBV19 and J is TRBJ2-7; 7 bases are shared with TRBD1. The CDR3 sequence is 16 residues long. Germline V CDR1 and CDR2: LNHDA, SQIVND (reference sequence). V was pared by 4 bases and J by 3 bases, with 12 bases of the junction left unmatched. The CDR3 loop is CASSTPTGKGVYEQYF. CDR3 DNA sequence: TGTGCCAGTAGTACCCCGACAGGGAAGGGGGTCTACGAGCAGTACTTC. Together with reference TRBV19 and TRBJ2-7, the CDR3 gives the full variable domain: DGGITQSPKYLFRKEGQNVTLSCEQNLNHDAMYWYRQDPGQGLRLIYYSQIVNDFQKGDIAEGYSVSREKKESFPLTVTSAQKNPTAFYLCASSTPTGKGVYEQYFGPGTRLTVT.

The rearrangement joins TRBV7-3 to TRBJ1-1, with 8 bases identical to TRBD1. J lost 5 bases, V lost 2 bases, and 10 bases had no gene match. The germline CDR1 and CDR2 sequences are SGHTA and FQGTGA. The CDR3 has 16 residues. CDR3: CASSLGPTGGGTEAFF. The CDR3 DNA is TGTGCCAGCAGCTTAGGCCCTACAGGGGGAGGGACTGAAGCTTTCTTT.

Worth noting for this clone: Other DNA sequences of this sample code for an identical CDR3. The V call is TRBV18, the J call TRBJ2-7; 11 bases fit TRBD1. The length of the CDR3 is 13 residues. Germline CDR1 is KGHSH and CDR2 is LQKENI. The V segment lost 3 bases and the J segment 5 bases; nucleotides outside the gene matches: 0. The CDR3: CASSPGQGDEQYF. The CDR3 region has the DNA TGTGCCAGCTCACCGGGACAGGGGGACGAGCAGTACTTC.

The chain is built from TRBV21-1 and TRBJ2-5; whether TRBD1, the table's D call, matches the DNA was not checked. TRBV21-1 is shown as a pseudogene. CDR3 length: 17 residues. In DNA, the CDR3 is TGTGCCAGCAGCGACGGGACAGGGGGCCCTCTCCCAGGGACCCAGTACTTC. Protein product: CASSDGTGGPLPGTQYF.

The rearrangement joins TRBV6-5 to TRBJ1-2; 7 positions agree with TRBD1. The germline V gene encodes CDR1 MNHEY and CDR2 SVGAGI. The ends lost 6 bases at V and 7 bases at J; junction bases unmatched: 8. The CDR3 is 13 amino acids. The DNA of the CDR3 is TGTGCCAGCAGCCCGGTCACAGGGGTTGGCTACACCTTC. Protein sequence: CASSPVTGVGYTF.

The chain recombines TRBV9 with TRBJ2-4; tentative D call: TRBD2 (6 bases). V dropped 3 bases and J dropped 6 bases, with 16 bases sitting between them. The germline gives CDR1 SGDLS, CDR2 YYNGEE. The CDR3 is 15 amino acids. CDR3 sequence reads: CASSAVDRAGNIQYF. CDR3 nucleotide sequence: TGTGCCAGCAGCGCCGTCGACAGAGCGGGAAACATTCAGTACTTC.

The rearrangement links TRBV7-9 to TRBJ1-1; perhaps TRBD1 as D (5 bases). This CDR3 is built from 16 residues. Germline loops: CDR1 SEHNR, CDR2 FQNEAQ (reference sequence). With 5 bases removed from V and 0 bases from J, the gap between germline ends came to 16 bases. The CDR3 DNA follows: TGTGCCAGCAGCCCGGCAGGGCTGAGGATGAACACTGAAGCTTTCTTT. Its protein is CASSPAGLRMNTEAFF.